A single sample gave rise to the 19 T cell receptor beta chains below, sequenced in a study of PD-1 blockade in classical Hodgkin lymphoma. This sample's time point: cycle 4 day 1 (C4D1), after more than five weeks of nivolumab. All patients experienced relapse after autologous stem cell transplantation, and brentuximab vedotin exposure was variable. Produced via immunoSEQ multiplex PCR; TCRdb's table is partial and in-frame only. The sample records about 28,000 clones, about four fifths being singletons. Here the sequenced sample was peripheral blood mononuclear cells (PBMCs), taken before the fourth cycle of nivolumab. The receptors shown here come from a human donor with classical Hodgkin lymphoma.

CDR3 nucleotide sequence: TGTGCCAGCAGCTTGCGGACTAGCCTGAACAATGAGCAGTTCTTC. This codes for CASSLRTSLNNEQFF. The J gene is TRBJ2-1, the V gene TRBV7-9; 8 nucleotides match TRBD2. The CDR3 runs 15 residues. Germline CDR1 reads SEHNR; CDR2 reads FQNEAQ (reference sequence). V lost 3 bases to trimming and J lost 5 bases; unmatched junction nucleotides: 6.

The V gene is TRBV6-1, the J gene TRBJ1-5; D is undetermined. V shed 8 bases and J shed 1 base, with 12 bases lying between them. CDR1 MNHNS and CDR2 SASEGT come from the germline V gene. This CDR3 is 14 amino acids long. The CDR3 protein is CASGRSGSNQPQHF. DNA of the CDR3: TGTGCCAGCGGGAGGAGTGGGAGCAATCAGCCCCAGCATTTT.

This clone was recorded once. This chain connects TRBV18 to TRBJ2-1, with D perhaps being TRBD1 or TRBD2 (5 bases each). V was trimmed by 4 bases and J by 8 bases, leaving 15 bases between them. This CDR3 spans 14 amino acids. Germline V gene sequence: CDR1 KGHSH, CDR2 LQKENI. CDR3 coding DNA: TGTGCCAGCTCACTGGCTCGGGGCGGCGATGAGCAGTTCTTC. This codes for CASSLARGGDEQFF.

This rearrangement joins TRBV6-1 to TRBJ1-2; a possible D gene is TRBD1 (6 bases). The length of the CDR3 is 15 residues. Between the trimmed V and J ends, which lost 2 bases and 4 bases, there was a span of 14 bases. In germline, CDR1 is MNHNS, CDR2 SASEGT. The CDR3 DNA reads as TGTGCCAGCAGTGAAAGCCCCGACAGGTTCTATGGCTACACCTTC. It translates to CASSESPDRFYGYTF.

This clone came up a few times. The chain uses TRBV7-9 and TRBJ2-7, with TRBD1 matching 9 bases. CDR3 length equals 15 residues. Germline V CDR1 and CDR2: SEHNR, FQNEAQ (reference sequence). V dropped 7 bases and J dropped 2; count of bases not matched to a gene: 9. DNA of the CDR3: TGTGCCAGCAACTCCCACCGGGACAGGGCCTACGAGCAGTACTTC. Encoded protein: CASNSHRDRAYEQYF.

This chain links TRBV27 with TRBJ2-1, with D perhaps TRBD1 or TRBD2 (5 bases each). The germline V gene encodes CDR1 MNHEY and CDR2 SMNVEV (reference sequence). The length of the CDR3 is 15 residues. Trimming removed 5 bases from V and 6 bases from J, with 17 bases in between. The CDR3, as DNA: TGTGCCAGCAGTAGCTTCCGGGGCATACCCAATGAGCAGTTCTTC. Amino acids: CASSSFRGIPNEQFF.

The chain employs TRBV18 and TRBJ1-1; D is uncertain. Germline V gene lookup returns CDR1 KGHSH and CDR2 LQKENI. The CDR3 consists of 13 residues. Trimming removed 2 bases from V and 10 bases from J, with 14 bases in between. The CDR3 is CASSPKAAYGAFF. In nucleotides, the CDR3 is TGTGCCAGCTCACCAAAGGCGGCCTACGGAGCTTTCTTT.

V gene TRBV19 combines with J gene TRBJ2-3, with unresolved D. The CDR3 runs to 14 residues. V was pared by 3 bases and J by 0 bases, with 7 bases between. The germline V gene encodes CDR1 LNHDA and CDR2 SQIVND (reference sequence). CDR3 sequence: CASSILPSTDTQYF. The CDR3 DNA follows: TGTGCCAGTAGTATCCTTCCGAGCACAGATACGCAGTATTTT.

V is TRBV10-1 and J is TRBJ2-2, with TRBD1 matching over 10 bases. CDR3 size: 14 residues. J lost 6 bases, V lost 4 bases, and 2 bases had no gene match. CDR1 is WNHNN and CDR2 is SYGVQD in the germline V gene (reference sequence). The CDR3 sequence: CASSGQGAAGELFF. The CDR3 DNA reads TGCGCCAGCAGTGGACAGGGGGCGGCCGGGGAGCTGTTTTTT.

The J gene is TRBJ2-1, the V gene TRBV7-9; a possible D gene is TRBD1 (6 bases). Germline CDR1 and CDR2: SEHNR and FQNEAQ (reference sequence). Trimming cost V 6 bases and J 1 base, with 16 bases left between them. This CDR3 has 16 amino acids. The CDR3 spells CASRPSQGWSYNEQFF. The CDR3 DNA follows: TGTGCCAGCAGGCCCAGCCAGGGGTGGTCCTACAATGAGCAGTTCTTC.

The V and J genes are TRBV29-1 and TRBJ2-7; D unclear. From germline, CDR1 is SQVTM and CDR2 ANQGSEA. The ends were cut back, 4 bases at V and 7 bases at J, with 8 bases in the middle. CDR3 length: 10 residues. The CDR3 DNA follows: TGCAGCGTTGGAGACGTTGAGCAGTACTTC. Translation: CSVGDVEQYF.

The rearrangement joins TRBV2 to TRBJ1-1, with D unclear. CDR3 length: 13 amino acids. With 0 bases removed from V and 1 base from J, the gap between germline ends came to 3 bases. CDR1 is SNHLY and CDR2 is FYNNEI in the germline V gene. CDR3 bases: TGTGCCAGCAGTGAAGCCTGGAACACTGAAGCTTTCTTT. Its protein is CASSEAWNTEAFF.

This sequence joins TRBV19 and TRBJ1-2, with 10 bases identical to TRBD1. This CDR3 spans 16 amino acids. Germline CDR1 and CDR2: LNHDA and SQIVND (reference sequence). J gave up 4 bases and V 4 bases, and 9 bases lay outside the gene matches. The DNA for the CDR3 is TGTGCCAGTAGTAAACGACAGGGGGCGACTGGCTATGGCTACACCTTC. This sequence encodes CASSKRQGATGYGYTF. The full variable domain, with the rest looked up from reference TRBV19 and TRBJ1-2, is DGGITQSPKYLFRKEGQNVTLSCEQNLNHDAMYWYRQDPGQGLRLIYYSQIVNDFQKGDIAEGYSVSREKKESFPLTVTSAQKNPTAFYLCASSKRQGATGYGYTFGSGTRLTVV.

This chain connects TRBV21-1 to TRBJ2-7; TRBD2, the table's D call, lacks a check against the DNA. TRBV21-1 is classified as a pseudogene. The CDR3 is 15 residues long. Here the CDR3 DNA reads TGTGCCAGCAGCAAAAGGGTGGGAGGAGGGTACGAGCAGTACTTC. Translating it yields CASSKRVGGGYEQYF.

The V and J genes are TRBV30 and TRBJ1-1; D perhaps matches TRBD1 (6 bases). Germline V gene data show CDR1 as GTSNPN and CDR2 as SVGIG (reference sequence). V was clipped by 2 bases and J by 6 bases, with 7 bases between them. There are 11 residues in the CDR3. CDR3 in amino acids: CAWSRGAEAFF. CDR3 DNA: TGTGCCTGGAGTAGGGGGGCTGAAGCTTTCTTT.

As DNA, the CDR3 is TGTGCCAGCAGCTTGATCGGACTAGCCAGGGAGACCCAGTACTTC. This gives the protein CASSLIGLARETQYF. The gene calls are TRBV5-8 and TRBJ2-5; 8 bases fit TRBD2. CDR3 length: 15 amino acids. Unmatched junction bases numbered 7, after V lost 1 base and J lost 5 bases. Germline values: CDR1 SGHTS, CDR2 YDEGEE.

This CDR3 reads CASSPDRATQETQYF. The CDR3 DNA sequence: TGTGCCAGCAGCCCGGACAGGGCTACTCAAGAGACCCAGTACTTC. The chain carries TRBV7-9 and TRBJ2-5, with 8 bases matching TRBD1. Germline V lookup: CDR1 SEHNR, CDR2 FQNEAQ (reference sequence). The CDR3 is 15 residues long. J was trimmed by 2 bases and V by 5 bases; bases with no gene match: 7. The full variable domain, rest sourced from reference TRBV7-9 and TRBJ2-5, is DTGVSQNPRHKITKRGQNVTFRCDPISEHNRLYWYRQTLGQGPEFLTYFQNEAQLEKSRLLSDRFSAERPKGSFSTLEIQRTEQGDSAMYLCASSPDRATQETQYFGPGTRLLVL.

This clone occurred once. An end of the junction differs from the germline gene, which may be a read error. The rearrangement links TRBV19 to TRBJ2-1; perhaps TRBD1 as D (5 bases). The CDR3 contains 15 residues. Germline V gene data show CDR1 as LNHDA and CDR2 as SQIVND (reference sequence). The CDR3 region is CASSREGASNNEQFF. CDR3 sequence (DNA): TGTGCCAGTAGTAGGGAAGGGGCCTCCAACAATGAGCAGTTCTTC.

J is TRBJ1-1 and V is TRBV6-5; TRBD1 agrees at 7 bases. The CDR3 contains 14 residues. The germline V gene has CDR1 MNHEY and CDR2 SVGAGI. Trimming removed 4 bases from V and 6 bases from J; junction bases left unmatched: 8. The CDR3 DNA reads TGTGCCAGCAGTTCGCCGACAGGGAGGGCTGAAGCTTTCTTT. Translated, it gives CASSSPTGRAEAFF.